The 15 T cell receptor beta chains below all came from one sample that was sequenced in a study of T cells after yellow fever vaccination. TCRdb analysed the 5' RACE reads with MiXCR anew, one entry per CDR3 protein. Among about 370,000 distinct CDR3 sequences listed, more than 9% were seen once. Sequencing was performed on PBMCs, taken on the day of the first yellow fever vaccination. All receptors come from a man between 18 and 35 years old who received the YFV17D yellow fever vaccine.

This clonotype was found many times. CDR3 in amino acids: CSADPRGSDTQYF. CDR3 coding DNA: TGCAGTGCAGATCCCCGGGGATCTGATACGCAGTATTTT. The gene calls are TRBV20-1 and TRBJ2-3; TRBD2 might be the D (5 bases). The V end lost 6 bases, the J end lost 6 bases, and 16 bases lay between the germline ends. Germline V CDR1 and CDR2: DFQATT, SNEGSKA (reference sequence). The CDR3 is made up of 13 amino acids.

Regarding this clonotype: This may come from a read error, since a much larger clone is one base off. The rearrangement links TRBV10-2 to TRBJ2-1; D remains unclear. Trimming shortened V by 5 bases and J by 9 bases, and 11 bases separated the two germline ends. CDR1 is WSHSY, CDR2 SAAADI, per germline. The CDR3 runs 12 residues. The CDR3 bases are TGCGCCAGCAGTACTGGTTATGTTGAGCAGTTCTTC. Translating gives CASSTGYVEQFF.

This clonotype came up a few times. This chain connects TRBV24-1 to TRBJ2-3; 7 positions agree with TRBD2. CDR1 KGHDR and CDR2 SFDVKD come from the germline V gene. V lost 4 bases and J lost 1; bases outside the gene matches: 4. This CDR3 region has 15 residues. The CDR3 nucleotides are TGTGCCACCAGTGACCTGACTAGCCGCACAGATACGCAGTATTTT. This gives the protein CATSDLTSRTDTQYF.

The chain carries TRBV6-1 and TRBJ2-5; D not resolved. Germline V gene data show CDR1 as MNHNS and CDR2 as SASEGT. The ends were cut back, 3 bases at V and 2 bases at J, with 7 bases in the middle. The CDR3 consists of 13 residues. CDR3 sequence reads: CASSEREQETQYF. The CDR3 nucleotides read TGTGCCAGCAGTGAGCGCGAACAAGAGACCCAGTACTTC.

A few counts support this clonotype. The chain combines TRBV20-1 with TRBJ2-5; weak D call: TRBD2 (5 bases). Germline V gene data show CDR1 as DFQATT and CDR2 as SNEGSKA (reference sequence). Deletions cut 6 bases from V and 5 bases from J, with 13 bases between. The CDR3 has 12 amino acids. The CDR3 loop is CSAPLWEETQYF. In nucleotides, the CDR3 is TGCAGTGCCCCCCTCTGGGAGGAGACCCAGTACTTC.

This clonotype is a singleton in its sample. The chain is built from TRBV7-2 and TRBJ2-5; D ambiguous. The CDR3 is 15 residues long. Per the germline V gene, CDR1 is SGHTA and CDR2 is FQGNSA. V dropped 5 bases and J dropped 4 bases, with 17 bases sitting between them. The CDR3 reads CASSPAPGLRETQYF. The CDR3, as DNA: TGTGCCAGCAGCCCGGCCCCGGGCCTTCGAGAGACCCAGTACTTC. Together with reference TRBV7-2 and TRBJ2-5, the CDR3 gives the full variable domain: GAGVSQSPSNKVTEKGKDVELRCDPISGHTALYWYRQSLGQGLEFLIYFQGNSAPDKSGLPSDRFSAERTGGSVSTLTIQRTQQEDSAVYLCASSPAPGLRETQYFGPGTRLLVL.

The chain uses TRBV20-1 and TRBJ2-1; possible D gene TRBD2, 5 bases. V shed 5 bases and J shed 7 bases, with 6 bases lying between them. Per germline, CDR1 DFQATT and CDR2 SNEGSKA (reference sequence). This CDR3 is built from 10 residues. The CDR3 spells CSARRNEQFF. The CDR3 coding sequence is TGCAGTGCTCGGAGGAATGAGCAGTTCTTC.

This clonotype was seen only a few times. V is TRBV3-1 and J is TRBJ2-7, with D unresolved. V was clipped by 1 base and J by 5 bases, with 18 bases between them. There are 16 residues in the CDR3. Germline loops: CDR1 LGHDT, CDR2 YNNKEL (reference sequence). CDR3: CASSQAVGALLDEQYF. CDR3 nucleotides: TGTGCCAGCAGCCAAGCGGTCGGTGCGCTCCTCGACGAGCAGTACTTC.

Here the CDR3 reads CASSRKGLTGNTIYF. CDR3 nucleotide sequence: TGCGCCAGCAGCCGAAAGGGACTAACTGGAAACACCATATATTTT. The chain carries TRBV4-1 and TRBJ1-3, with D possibly being TRBD1 (5 bases). The CDR3 consists of 15 residues. Germline loops: CDR1 MGHRA, CDR2 YSYEKL. V lost 4 bases and J 2 bases, leaving 12 bases between the germline ends.

The rearrangement joins TRBV4-3 to TRBJ1-1; tentatively, D is TRBD1 (6 bases). The ends were cut back, 0 bases at V and 1 base at J, with 12 bases in the middle. The CDR3 is 16 residues long. Germline lookup yields CDR1 LGHNA and CDR2 YSLEER. The CDR3 DNA is TGCGCCAGCAGCCAAGATAAGACAGGCAGGAACACTGAAGCTTTCTTT. Translated: CASSQDKTGRNTEAFF.

The chain employs TRBV5-1 and TRBJ1-2; 8 nucleotides agree with TRBD1. After removal of 5 bases from V and 7 bases from J, the junction contained 10 bases not matched to a gene. CDR3 length: 14 residues. CDR1 is SGHRS and CDR2 is YFSETQ in the germline V gene. In nucleotides, the CDR3 is TGCGCCAGCAGTTCTGGTCGGACAGGGCCTGGCTACACCTTC. Translating it yields CASSSGRTGPGYTF.

In DNA form, the CDR3 reads TGTGCCAGCGGGGTTAGCGTACGAGACAATGAGCAGTTCTTC. Residues: CASGVSVRDNEQFF. The genes are TRBV11-2 and TRBJ2-1, with D possibly being TRBD2 (5 bases). Germline V gene lookup returns CDR1 SGHAT and CDR2 FQNNGV. V lost 8 bases, J lost 5 bases, and 16 bases lay in between. The CDR3 runs 14 residues. Supplemented by reference TRBV11-2 and TRBJ2-1, the full variable domain reads EAGVAQSPRYKIIEKRQSVAFWCNPISGHATLYWYQQILGQGPKLLIQFQNNGVVDDSQLPKDRFSAERLKGVDSTLKIQPAKLEDSAVYLCASGVSVRDNEQFFGPGTRLTVL.

J is TRBJ2-3 and V is TRBV7-2, with a weak D call TRBD1 (5 bases). V gave up 5 bases and J gave up 5 bases, with 14 bases separating them. Per the germline V gene, CDR1 is SGHTA and CDR2 is FQGNSA. The CDR3 sequence is 14 residues long. CDR3 in amino acids: CASSRREWGDTQYF. CDR3 sequence (DNA): TGTGCCAGCAGCCGCAGGGAATGGGGAGATACGCAGTATTTT.

This clonotype came up a few times. Here the CDR3 reads CASSGTRAHEQYF. As DNA, the CDR3 is TGTGCCAGCAGTGGGACTAGAGCCCACGAGCAGTACTTC. The chain joins TRBV6-2 or TRBV6-3 to TRBJ2-7; 8 nucleotides match TRBD2. This CDR3 comprises 13 residues. Germline V CDR1 and CDR2: MNHEY, SVGEGT. Trimming took 5 bases from V and 5 from J; bases not matched to a gene: 5.

Many counts were recorded for this clonotype. The chain links TRBV7-2 to TRBJ2-7; D gene unclear. CDR1 and CDR2 (germline): SGHTA, FQGNSA. Trimming cost V 2 bases and J 6 bases, with 17 bases left between them. The CDR3 spans 15 residues. CDR3 in DNA: TGTGCCAGCAGCTTAAACGTCGGGCTTCCTCCCGAGCAGTACTTC. It specifies CASSLNVGLPPEQYF. Drawing the rest from reference TRBV7-2 and TRBJ2-7, the complete variable domain is GAGVSQSPSNKVTEKGKDVELRCDPISGHTALYWYRQSLGQGLEFLIYFQGNSAPDKSGLPSDRFSAERTGGSVSTLTIQRTQQEDSAVYLCASSLNVGLPPEQYFGPGTRLTVT.